This TCR beta chain was sequenced for a study of read filtering for tumor transcriptome and immune sequencing. Study conclusions and caveats: IR-seq captured clonotypes deeper and more reliably than RNA-seq. Approximately 87% of IR-seq clonotypes had a single read, yet these held 3.5% to 4.5% of reads.

Unmatched junction bases numbered 4, after V lost 3 bases and J lost 5 bases. The CDR3 consists of 14 residues. CDR1 is GTSNPN, CDR2 SVGIG, per germline (reference sequence). The library was built from about 400 ng RNA with molecular barcoded adaptors for alpha/delta and beta/gamma chains. TCRdb itself ran the reads through MiXCR, one entry per CDR3 protein. This table has tens of thousands of distinct CDR3 sequences, 15% to 20% appearing once. As concerns this clonotype: Its antigen remains unidentified.

The clonotype was recovered from a donor aged 40 or older with multiple myeloma. The sequencing input was a population of CD138-negative cells sorted from bone marrow. This chain connects TRBV30 to TRBJ2-5; 12 bases agree with TRBD2. CDR3 residues: CAWSLTSGSETQYF. The CDR3 DNA is TGTGCCTGGAGCTTGACTAGCGGGAGTGAGACCCAGTACTTC.